Following are 22 T cell receptor beta chains from one sample sequenced in a study of blood T cell repertoires in COVID-19. Sequencing used immunoSEQ multiplex PCR; TCRdb keeps in-frame clones, though not all of them. Among roughly 220,000 clones listed, around 90% were seen once. Material for sequencing was PBMCs or T cells enriched from blood (not recorded which). The source is a woman in her forties or fifties with acute COVID-19.

This clone has a handful of counts. J is TRBJ2-7 and V is TRBV5-1, with 11 nucleotides matching TRBD2. V was clipped by 0 bases and J by 3 bases; unmatched bases: 2. This CDR3 is 15 amino acids long. Per germline, CDR1 SGHRS and CDR2 YFSETQ. CDR3 region: CASSLASGRIYEQYF. The DNA of the CDR3 is TGCGCCAGCAGCTTGGCTAGCGGGAGGATCTACGAGCAGTACTTC.

The rearrangement uses TRBV19 and TRBJ2-7; 7 positions match TRBD2. Germline assignment: CDR1 LNHDA and CDR2 SQIVND (reference sequence). The V and J ends lost 4 bases and 3 bases, in that order; junction bases with no gene match: 12. The CDR3 runs 16 residues. The CDR3, as DNA: TGTGCCAGTAGTAACGAACCCTCCGGGAGGAACTACGAGCAGTACTTC. Protein product: CASSNEPSGRNYEQYF.

The chain recombines TRBV5-4 with TRBJ2-1, with D perhaps matching TRBD2 (5 bases). This CDR3 region has 11 residues. Germline CDR1 is SGHNT and CDR2 is YYREEE (reference sequence). V was clipped by 4 bases and J by 12 bases, with 11 bases between them. CDR3 sequence: CASSGGSSQFF. DNA of the CDR3: TGTGCCAGCAGCGGCGGGTCCTCGCAGTTCTTC.

This clone was seen a handful of times. The rearrangement uses TRBV28 and TRBJ1-5, with TRBD1 as a possible D gene (5 bases). V gave up 5 bases and J gave up 1 base, with 12 bases separating them. This CDR3 has 15 amino acids. Per germline, CDR1 MDHEN and CDR2 SYDVKM. CDR3 bases: TGTGCCAGCAGTGCTCGGACAAGCAGCAATCAGCCCCAGCATTTT. Its translation is CASSARTSSNQPQHF. The whole variable domain, filled in from reference TRBV28 and TRBJ1-5, reads DVKVTQSSRYLVKRTGEKVFLECVQDMDHENMFWYRQDPGLGLRLIYFSYDVKMKEKGDIPEGYSVSREKKERFSLILESASTNQTSMYLCASSARTSSNQPQHFGDGTRLSIL.

This chain uses TRBV10-3 with TRBJ2-7, with D possibly TRBD2 on 5 matching bases. The germline gives CDR1 ENHRY, CDR2 SYGVKD. V lost 4 bases, J lost 3 bases, and 7 bases lay in between. This CDR3 is built from 12 residues. The CDR3 coding sequence is TGTGCCATCAGTGCCACTAGCTACGAGCAGTACTTC. Translation gives CAISATSYEQYF.

The chain employs TRBV18 and TRBJ2-1; 9 nucleotides agree with TRBD2. This CDR3 is 15 amino acids long. Unmatched junction bases numbered 6, after V lost 3 bases and J lost 6 bases. Germline lookup yields CDR1 KGHSH and CDR2 LQKENI. The CDR3 DNA reads TGTGCCAGCTCACCCCGCGGGAGGGTAGGCAATGAGCAGTTCTTC. Translated: CASSPRGRVGNEQFF.

This rearrangement joins TRBV19 to TRBJ1-2; a weak D match, TRBD1 (6 bases). Trimming took 6 bases from V and 1 from J, leaving 15 bases between them. There are 15 residues in the CDR3. Looked up from germline, CDR1 is LNHDA and CDR2 is SQIVND (reference sequence). Written as DNA, the CDR3 is TGTGCCAGTAGAAAGGGACAAGACATTAACTATGGCTACACCTTC. Its translation: CASRKGQDINYGYTF.

The V call is TRBV6-5, the J call TRBJ1-1, with TRBD1 matching 9 bases. Germline V gives CDR1 MNHEY, CDR2 SVGAGI. The CDR3 extends over 15 amino acids. Trimming cost V 4 bases and J 4 bases; bases outside gene matches: 7. CDR3 in DNA: TGTGCCAGCAGTTCCACGGGACAGGGTTCCACTGAAGCTTTCTTT. Protein: CASSSTGQGSTEAFF.

The chain employs TRBV18 and TRBJ1-2; TRBD1 is a possible D gene (6 bases). The CDR3 contains 14 residues. The germline V and J ends were trimmed by 4 bases and 0 bases, with 9 bases remaining between them. From germline, CDR1 is KGHSH and CDR2 LQKENI. The chain's CDR3 is CASSLQGSNYGYTF. In nucleotides, the CDR3 is TGTGCCAGCTCACTTCAGGGGTCTAACTATGGCTACACCTTC. The full variable domain, in which reference TRBV18 and TRBJ1-2 provide the parts outside the CDR3, is NAGVMQNPRHLVRRRGQEARLRCSPMKGHSHVYWYRQLPEEGLKFMVYLQKENIIDESGMPKERFSAEFPKEGPSILRIQQVVRGDSAAYFCASSLQGSNYGYTFGSGTRLTVV.

The V and J genes are TRBV4-2 and TRBJ2-1; TRBD2 aligns across 11 bases. The CDR3 has 17 residues. With 1 base clipped from V and 1 base from J, the junction kept 3 bases outside the gene matches. CDR1 and CDR2 (germline): LGHNA, YNFKEQ. The CDR3 coding sequence is TGTGCCAGCAGCCAAGGGTCTAGCGGGAGGTCCTACAATGAGCAGTTCTTC. It translates to CASSQGSSGRSYNEQFF.

V gene TRBV7-2 combines with J gene TRBJ2-5; 9 positions agree with TRBD1. Germline-derived CDR1 and CDR2 are SGHTA and FQGNSA. V lost 1 base to trimming and J lost 5 bases; unmatched junction nucleotides: 5. The CDR3 spans 15 residues. CDR3 DNA: TGTGCCAGCAGCTTAGGACAGGGGGAGTTGGAGACCCAGTACTTC. Protein: CASSLGQGELETQYF.

The chain joins TRBV28 to TRBJ1-5, with a possible D match to TRBD1 (6 bases). Germline values: CDR1 MDHEN, CDR2 SYDVKM. This CDR3 has 15 residues. Trimming removed 7 bases at V and 2 bases at J, with 15 bases between. CDR3 DNA: TGTGCCAGCACCAGGGGAGGGGCCCGCAATCAGCCCCAGCATTTT. Amino acid sequence: CASTRGGARNQPQHF.

The chain recombines TRBV2 with TRBJ1-2; 9 bases are a match to TRBD1. From germline, CDR1 is SNHLY and CDR2 FYNNEI. The CDR3 is made up of 14 amino acids. V lost 7 bases to trimming and J lost 3 bases; unmatched junction nucleotides: 6. The CDR3 coding sequence is TGTGCCAGCAAGGGGGACAGGGTGTACTATGGCTACACCTTC. It translates to CASKGDRVYYGYTF.

The chain joins TRBV18 to TRBJ2-7; no definite D call. The germline V gene has CDR1 KGHSH and CDR2 LQKENI. This CDR3 spans 14 amino acids. V lost 3 bases to trimming and J lost 0 bases, with 9 bases between them. The CDR3 reads CASSPQLSSYEQYF. In nucleotides, the CDR3 is TGTGCCAGCTCACCGCAACTGAGCTCCTACGAGCAGTACTTC.

The chain joins TRBV6-2 or TRBV6-3 to TRBJ2-1; 13 bases fit TRBD2. Losses at the gene ends were 4 bases for V and 8 bases for J; bases not matched to a gene: 11. Germline loops: CDR1 MNHEY, CDR2 SVGEGT. The length of the CDR3 is 17 residues. The CDR3 loop is CASSFRPGTSGIDEQFF. The CDR3 DNA reads TGTGCCAGCAGTTTCCGCCCCGGGACTAGCGGGATTGATGAGCAGTTCTTC.

The gene calls are TRBV7-3 and TRBJ2-7; 8 nucleotides match TRBD1. The germline CDR1 and CDR2 sequences are SGHTA and FQGTGA. V was clipped by 5 bases and J by 0 bases; unmatched bases: 6. CDR3 length equals 15 residues. As DNA, the CDR3 is TGTGCCAGCAGCCAGGGGGCCGCGGACTCCTACGAGCAGTACTTC. Translated, it gives CASSQGAADSYEQYF.

V usage is TRBV29-1 and J usage is TRBJ2-1; D might be TRBD2 (5 bases). From germline, CDR1 is SQVTM and CDR2 ANQGSEA. The CDR3 spans 12 residues. The CDR3 sequence: CSELGAYNEQFF. The CDR3 DNA reads as TGCAGTGAGCTGGGAGCCTACAATGAGCAGTTCTTC.

This clone came up once. The rearrangement joins TRBV7-3 to TRBJ2-3; TRBD2 might be the D (5 bases). Germline-derived CDR1 and CDR2 are SGHTA and FQGTGA. The CDR3 is 13 amino acids. The CDR3 protein is CASRAGLTDTQYF. The CDR3 DNA sequence: TGTGCAAGCCGGGCGGGCCTTACAGATACGCAGTATTTT.

This chain connects TRBV7-9 to TRBJ2-1, with TRBD2 matching 7 bases. Germline CDR1 and CDR2: SEHNR and FQNEAQ (reference sequence). V lost 4 bases, J lost 0 bases, and 9 bases stayed unmatched. CDR3 length: 17 amino acids. The CDR3 region is CASSWAGVSSSYNEQFF. CDR3 bases: TGTGCCAGCAGCTGGGCGGGAGTAAGTAGCTCCTACAATGAGCAGTTCTTC.

The rearrangement links TRBV3-1 (or the pseudogene TRBV3-2) to TRBJ1-3; no clear D gene. V lost 4 bases and J 7 bases, leaving 8 bases between the germline ends. CDR3 length equals 12 residues. Germline V CDR1 and CDR2: LGHDT, YNNKEL (reference sequence). CDR3 sequence (DNA): TGTGCCAGCAGCCGTGGTAGCAACACCATATATTTT. It yields the protein CASSRGSNTIYF.

The sample holds one count of this clone. V gene TRBV4-1 combines with J gene TRBJ2-4; the match to TRBD2 covers 10 bases. Germline values: CDR1 MGHRA, CDR2 YSYEKL. CDR3 length: 16 amino acids. V trimming: 1 base; J trimming: 8 bases; junction bases outside the gene matches: 8. This CDR3 reads CASSQAVTSGIYIQYF. The CDR3 DNA reads TGCGCCAGCAGCCAAGCTGTCACTAGCGGGATCTACATTCAGTACTTC.

CDR3 region: CASSELCGAGGLDEQYF. CDR3 bases: TGTGCCAGCAGTGAATTATGCGGGGCGGGGGGTTTGGACGAGCAGTACTTC. The J gene is TRBJ2-7, the V gene TRBV2, with 8 bases that match TRBD2. Germline V gene data show CDR1 as SNHLY and CDR2 as FYNNEI. Trimming at V came to 2 bases and at J to 5 bases, leaving 14 bases not matched to a gene. This CDR3 has 17 amino acids.